This is a list of T cell receptor beta chains from one sample in a study of blood T cell repertoires in COVID-19. Using immunoSEQ multiplex PCR, the repertoire was profiled, and TCRdb retains in-frame clones only, with some absent. The table shows some 350,000 clones, with about 83% occurring only once. The sequenced sample consisted of peripheral blood. The receptors stem from a man in his thirties or forties with active or convalescent COVID-19. The CDR3 runs from the conserved cysteine through the conserved F or W. D genes are given only for firm matches. Some rows have no size entry. The others give once, few or many, or a class for an expanded clone.

J | V | size | D | DNA | CDR3
TRBJ2-1 | TRBV5-4 | . | . | TGTGCCAGCAGCCGCCCGGGTCCGCGGGGCTACAATGAGCAGTTCTTC | CASSRPGPRGYNEQFF
TRBJ2-2 | TRBV13 | . | . | TGTGCCAGCAGCTTAAGCAGGCGGGACCCCACCGGGGAGCTGTTTTTT | CASSLSRRDPTGELFF
TRBJ2-1 | TRBV7-6 | . | . | TGTGCCAGCAGCTTAGACCGGGGGAGCAACAATGAGCAGTTCTTC | CASSLDRGSNNEQFF
TRBJ1-4 | TRBV18 | . | TRBD1 | TGTGCCAGCTCTTCTTCAGGGGGCTGGAGCGGAAAACTGTTTTTT | CASSSSGGWSGKLFF
TRBJ2-3 | TRBV11-3 | . | TRBD1 | TGTGCCAGCGCACCGGGACAGCGAGCAGATACGCAGTATTTT | CASAPGQRADTQYF
TRBJ2-7 | TRBV12-3/TRBV12-4 | . | . | TGTGCCAGCAGTTTGAGCGGTTCCTACGAGCAGTACTTC | CASSLSGSYEQYF
TRBJ1-3 | TRBV5-1 | few | . | TGCGCCAGCAGCTCCGCAGGGGATTCTGGAAACACCATATATTTT | CASSSAGDSGNTIYF
TRBJ2-7 | TRBV5-1 | . | TRBD2 | TGCGCCAGCAGCTCCGCGGGGGGGCCCCTCGAGCAGTACTTC | CASSSAGGPLEQYF
TRBJ2-1 | TRBV24-1 | . | . | TGTGCCACCAGTGCCCTGGCGGGGATGGATGAGCAGTTCTTC | CATSALAGMDEQFF
TRBJ2-1 | TRBV10-1 | . | TRBD2 | TGCGCCAGCAGTGAAGGGACTAGCGGGATTATCTACAATGAGCAGTTCTTC | CASSEGTSGIIYNEQFF
TRBJ2-2 | TRBV9 | few | . | TGTGCCAGCAGCGTTCGAGGGGGAGGGATCACCGGGGAGCTGTTTTTT | CASSVRGGGITGELFF
TRBJ2-3 | TRBV10-3 | . | . | TGTGCCATCAGTGAAGGAGGCGGGGGCACAGATACGCAGTATTTT | CAISEGGGGTDTQYF
TRBJ2-5 | TRBV19 | . | . | TGTGCCAGTAGTGGCGGTGGAGAGACCCAGTACTTC | CASSGGGETQYF
TRBJ1-1 | TRBV12-3/TRBV12-4 | . | . | TGTGCCAGCAGAGGACAGTTGAACACTGAAGCTTTCTTT | CASRGQLNTEAFF
TRBJ2-7 | TRBV10-3 | . | TRBD1 | TGTGCCACCGGGACAGGGGGCGGTTCAGGGGAGCAGTACTTC | CATGTGGGSGEQYF
TRBJ1-2 | TRBV11-2 | . | . | TGTGCCAGCAGCTTAGCACAGCATCCCCGGGGCTACACCTTC | CASSLAQHPRGYTF
TRBJ2-7 | TRBV7-6 | . | . | TGTGCCAGCAGCGCGCGCAGGGTATCCATTTCCTACGAGCAGTACTTC | CASSARRVSISYEQYF
TRBJ1-1 | TRBV15 | . | TRBD1 | TGTGCCACCACCCCCGGGACAGGGAACACTGAAGCTTTCTTT | CATTPGTGNTEAFF
TRBJ2-3 | TRBV28 | . | TRBD2 | TGTGCCAGCCCCCCGACGGGCCTGGCTAGCGGGACCACAGATACGCAGTATTTT | CASPPTGLASGTTDTQYF
TRBJ2-7 | TRBV3-1/TRBV3-2 | . | TRBD1 | TGTGCCAGCAGCCAGGTTAGACAGGGCGCGGAGCAGTACTTC | CASSQVRQGAEQYF
TRBJ2-3 | TRBV5-4 | . | TRBD2 | TGTGCCAGCAGTGCCCGACTAGCGGGAGGTCCCACAGATACGCAGTATTTT | CASSARLAGGPTDTQYF